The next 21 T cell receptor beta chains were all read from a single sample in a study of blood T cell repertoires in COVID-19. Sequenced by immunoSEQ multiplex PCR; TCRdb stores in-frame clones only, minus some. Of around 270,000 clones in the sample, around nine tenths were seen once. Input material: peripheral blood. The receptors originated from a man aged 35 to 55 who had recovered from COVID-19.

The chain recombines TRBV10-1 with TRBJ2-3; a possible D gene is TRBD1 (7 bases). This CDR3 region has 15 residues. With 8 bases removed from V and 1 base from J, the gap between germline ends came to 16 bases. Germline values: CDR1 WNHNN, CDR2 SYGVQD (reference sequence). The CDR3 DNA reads TGCGCCAGCTCTTACGACAGGGAGGGCACAGATACGCAGTATTTT. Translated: CASSYDREGTDTQYF.

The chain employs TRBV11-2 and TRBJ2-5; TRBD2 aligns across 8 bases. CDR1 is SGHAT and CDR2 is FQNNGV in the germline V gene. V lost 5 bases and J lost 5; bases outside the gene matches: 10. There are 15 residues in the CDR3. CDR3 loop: CASSQARGGRETQYF. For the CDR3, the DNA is TGTGCCAGCAGCCAAGCTCGGGGGGGCAGGGAGACCCAGTACTTC.

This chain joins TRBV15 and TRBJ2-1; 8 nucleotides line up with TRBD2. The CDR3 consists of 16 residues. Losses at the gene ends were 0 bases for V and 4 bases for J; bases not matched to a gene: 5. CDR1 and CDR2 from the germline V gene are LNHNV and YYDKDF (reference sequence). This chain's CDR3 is CATSREAGGPYNEQFF. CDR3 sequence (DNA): TGTGCCACCAGCAGAGAGGCGGGAGGACCATACAATGAGCAGTTCTTC.

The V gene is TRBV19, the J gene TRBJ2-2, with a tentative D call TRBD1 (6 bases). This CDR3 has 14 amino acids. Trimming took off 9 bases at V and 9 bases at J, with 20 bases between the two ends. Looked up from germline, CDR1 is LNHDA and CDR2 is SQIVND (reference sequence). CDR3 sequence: CASSGEFGSWELFF. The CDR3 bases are TGTGCCAGCTCAGGGGAATTTGGTTCGTGGGAGCTGTTTTTT.

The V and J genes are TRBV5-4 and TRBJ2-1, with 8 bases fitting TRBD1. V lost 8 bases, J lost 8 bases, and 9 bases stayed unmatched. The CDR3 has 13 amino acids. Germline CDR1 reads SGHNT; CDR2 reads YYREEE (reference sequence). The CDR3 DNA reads TGTGCCAGTGTCGGACAGGGCGTGGATGAGCAGTTCTTC. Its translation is CASVGQGVDEQFF.

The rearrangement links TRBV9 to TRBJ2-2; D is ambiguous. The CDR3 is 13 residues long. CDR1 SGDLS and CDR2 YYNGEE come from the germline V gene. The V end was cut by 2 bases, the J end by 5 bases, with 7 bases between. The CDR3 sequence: CASSVGGTGELFF. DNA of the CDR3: TGTGCCAGCAGCGTCGGCGGAACCGGGGAGCTGTTTTTT.

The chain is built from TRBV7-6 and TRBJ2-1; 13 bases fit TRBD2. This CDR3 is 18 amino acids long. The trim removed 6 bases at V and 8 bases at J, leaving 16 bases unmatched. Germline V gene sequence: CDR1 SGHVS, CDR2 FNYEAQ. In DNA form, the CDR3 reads TGTGCCAGCAGAAACAAACCTTCAACTAGCGGGGGGGGCGATGAGCAGTTCTTC. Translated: CASRNKPSTSGGGDEQFF.

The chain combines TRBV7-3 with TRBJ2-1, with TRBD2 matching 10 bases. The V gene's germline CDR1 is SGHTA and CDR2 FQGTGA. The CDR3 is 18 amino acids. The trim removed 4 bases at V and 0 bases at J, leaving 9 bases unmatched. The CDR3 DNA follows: TGTGCCAGCAGCTCAACGCTAGCGGGAGCTACCTCCTACAATGAGCAGTTCTTC. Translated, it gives CASSSTLAGATSYNEQFF.

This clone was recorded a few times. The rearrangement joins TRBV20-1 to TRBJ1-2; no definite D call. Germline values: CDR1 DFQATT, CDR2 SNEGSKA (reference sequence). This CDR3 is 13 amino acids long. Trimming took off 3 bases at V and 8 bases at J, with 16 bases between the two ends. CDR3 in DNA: TGCAGTGCTAGTAATCCAGGCGTCTGGGGCTACACCTTC. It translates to CSASNPGVWGYTF.

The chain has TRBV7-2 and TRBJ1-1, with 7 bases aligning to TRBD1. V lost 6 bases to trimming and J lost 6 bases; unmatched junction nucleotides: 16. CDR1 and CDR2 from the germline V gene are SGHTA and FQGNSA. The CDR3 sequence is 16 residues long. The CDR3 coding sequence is TGTGCCAGCAGTCGTACCGGGACAGCTTTGAGTTCTGAAGCTTTCTTT. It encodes CASSRTGTALSSEAFF.

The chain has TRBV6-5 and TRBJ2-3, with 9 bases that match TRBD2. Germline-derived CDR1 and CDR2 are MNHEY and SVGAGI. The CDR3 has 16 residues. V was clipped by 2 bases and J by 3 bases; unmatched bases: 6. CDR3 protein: CASSYVRGGGTDTQYF. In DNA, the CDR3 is TGTGCCAGCAGTTACGTTCGCGGGGGGGGGACAGATACGCAGTATTTT.

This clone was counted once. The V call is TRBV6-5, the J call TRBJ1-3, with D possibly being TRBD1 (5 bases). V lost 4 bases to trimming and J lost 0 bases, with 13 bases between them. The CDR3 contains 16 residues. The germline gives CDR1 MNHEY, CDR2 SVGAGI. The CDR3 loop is CASSSSTGFSGNTIYF. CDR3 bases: TGTGCCAGCAGTTCGTCTACAGGATTCTCTGGAAACACCATATATTTT.

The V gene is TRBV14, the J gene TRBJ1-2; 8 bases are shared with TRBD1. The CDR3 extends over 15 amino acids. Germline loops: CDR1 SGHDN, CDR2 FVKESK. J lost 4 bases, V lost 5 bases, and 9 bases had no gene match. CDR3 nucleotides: TGTGCCAGCAGCACCCGGACAGGGACCCTCTATGGCTACACCTTC. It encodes CASSTRTGTLYGYTF.

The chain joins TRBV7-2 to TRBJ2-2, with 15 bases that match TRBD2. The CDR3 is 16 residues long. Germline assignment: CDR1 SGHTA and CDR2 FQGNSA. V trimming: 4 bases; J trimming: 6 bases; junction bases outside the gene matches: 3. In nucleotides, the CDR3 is TGTGCCAGCAGCTCCGGACTAGCGGGGGGGCCCGGGGAGCTGTTTTTT. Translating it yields CASSSGLAGGPGELFF.

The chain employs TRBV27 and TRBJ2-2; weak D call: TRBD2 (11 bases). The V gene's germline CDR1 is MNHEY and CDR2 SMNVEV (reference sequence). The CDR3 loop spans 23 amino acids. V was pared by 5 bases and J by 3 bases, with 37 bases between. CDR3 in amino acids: CASSPWGTGALAGDRGDTGELFF. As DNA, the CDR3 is TGTGCCAGCAGTCCATGGGGGACAGGGGCACTAGCGGGAGACAGAGGAGACACCGGGGAGCTGTTTTTT.

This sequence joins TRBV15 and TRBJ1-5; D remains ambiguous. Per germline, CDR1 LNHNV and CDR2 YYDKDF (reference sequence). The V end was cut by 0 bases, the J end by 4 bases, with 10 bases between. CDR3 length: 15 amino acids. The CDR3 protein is CATSRDFVQNQPQHF. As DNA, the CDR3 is TGTGCCACCAGCAGAGATTTCGTCCAGAATCAGCCCCAGCATTTT.

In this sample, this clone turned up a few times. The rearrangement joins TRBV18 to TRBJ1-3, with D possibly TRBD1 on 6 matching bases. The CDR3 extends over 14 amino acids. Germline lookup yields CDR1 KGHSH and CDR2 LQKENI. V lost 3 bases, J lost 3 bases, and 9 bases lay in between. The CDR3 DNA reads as TGTGCCAGCTCACCCGGGACATTTGGAAACACCATATATTTT. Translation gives CASSPGTFGNTIYF.

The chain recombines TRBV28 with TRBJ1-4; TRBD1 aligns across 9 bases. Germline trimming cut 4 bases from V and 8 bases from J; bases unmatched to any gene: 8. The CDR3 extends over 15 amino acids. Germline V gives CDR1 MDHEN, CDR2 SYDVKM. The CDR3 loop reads CASSYRTGAVEKLFF. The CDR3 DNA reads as TGTGCCAGCAGTTATCGGACAGGGGCAGTGGAAAAACTGTTTTTT.

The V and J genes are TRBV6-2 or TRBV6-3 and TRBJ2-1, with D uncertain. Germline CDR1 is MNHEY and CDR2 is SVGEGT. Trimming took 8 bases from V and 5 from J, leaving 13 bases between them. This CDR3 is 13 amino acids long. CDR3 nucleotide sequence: TGTGCCAGCCGCCGAGTGGGCCACAATGAGCAGTTCTTC. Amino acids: CASRRVGHNEQFF.

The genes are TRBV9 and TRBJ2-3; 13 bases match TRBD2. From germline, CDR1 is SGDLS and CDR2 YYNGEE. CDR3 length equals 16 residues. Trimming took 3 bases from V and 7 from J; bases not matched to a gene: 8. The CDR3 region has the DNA TGTGCCAGCAGCGGCCGACTAGCGGGGGGCGAAAATACGCAGTATTTT. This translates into CASSGRLAGGENTQYF.

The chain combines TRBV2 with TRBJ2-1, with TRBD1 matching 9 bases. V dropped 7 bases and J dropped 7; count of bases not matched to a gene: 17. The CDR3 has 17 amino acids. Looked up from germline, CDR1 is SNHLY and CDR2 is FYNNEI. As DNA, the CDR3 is TGTGCCAGCACTCAGGGCGGGACAGGGTTCATTGGGAATGAGCAGTTCTTC. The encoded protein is CASTQGGTGFIGNEQFF.